The clone carrying this T cell receptor (beta chain) was recorded at least ten times. The germline V gene has CDR1 LNHDA and CDR2 SQIVND (reference sequence). V lost 7 bases and J lost 2; bases outside the gene matches: 4. The CDR3 has 14 amino acids. Amplified TCR beta CDR3 regions came from RNA transcripts. HTBI primers were used for first-round RT-PCR of the TCR CDR3. TCRdb reprocessed the multiplex PCR reads with MiXCR, giving one entry per CDR3 protein. The sample consists of around 240,000 distinct CDR3 sequences, about 14% of them appearing once. The sample comes from a study of T cells in Graves' hyperthyroidism and ophthalmopathy.

This chain links TRBV19 with TRBJ1-5, with 8 bases matching TRBD1. This sequence was found in a woman aged 40 to 50 with Graves' hyperthyroidism that later progressed to Graves' ophthalmopathy. Sequenced input: blood. CDR3 amino acids: CASKLGQGNQPQHF. As DNA, the CDR3 is TGTGCCAGTAAATTGGGACAGGGCAATCAGCCCCAGCATTTT.